The rows below give T cell receptor beta chains drawn from one sample of a study of blood T cell repertoires in COVID-19. Clones were sequenced by immunoSEQ multiplex PCR, and TCRdb holds only the in-frame ones, with some missing. This table has tens of thousands of clones, approximately 86% appearing once. The specimen sequenced was peripheral blood. These TCRs come from a human donor in a cohort sampled during active COVID-19. Each CDR3 is given with its conserved first and last residue. D genes are given only for firm matches. Part of the rows lack a size; the others show once, few, many or a class for expanded clones.

CDR3 length: 16
J gene: TRBJ1-1
V gene: TRBV7-3
D gene: .
clone size: .
CDR3 DNA: TGTGCCAGCAGCTCCGAACACCCGTGGTCGAACACTGAAGCTTTCTTT
CDR3 protein: CASSSEHPWSNTEAFF

CDR3 length: 17
J gene: TRBJ2-7
V gene: TRBV4-1
D gene: TRBD2
clone size: .
CDR3 DNA: TGCGCCAGCAGCCAAGATGGTTATAGCGGGAGGTCCTACGAGCAGTACTTC
CDR3 protein: CASSQDGYSGRSYEQYF

CDR3 length: 16
J gene: TRBJ1-1
V gene: TRBV2
D gene: .
clone size: .
CDR3 DNA: TGTGCCAGCAGCAGAGTACGGGACAAGACTAACACTGAAGCTTTCTTT
CDR3 protein: CASSRVRDKTNTEAFF

CDR3 length: 15
J gene: TRBJ2-3
V gene: TRBV5-4
D gene: TRBD2
clone size: .
CDR3 DNA: TGTGCCAGCACCACTAGCGGGGGGGCGGCAGATACGCAGTATTTT
CDR3 protein: CASTTSGGAADTQYF

CDR3 length: 17
J gene: TRBJ1-3
V gene: TRBV5-1
D gene: .
clone size: .
CDR3 DNA: TGCGCCAGCAGCTTGGCCGAACAGGGTTATTATGGAAACACCATATATTTT
CDR3 protein: CASSLAEQGYYGNTIYF

CDR3 length: 13
J gene: TRBJ2-1
V gene: TRBV3-1/TRBV3-2
D gene: .
clone size: once
CDR3 DNA: TGTGCCAGCAGCGCCCTTAAGGGTAGCGAGGAGTTCTTC
CDR3 protein: CASSALKGSEEFF

CDR3 length: 14
J gene: TRBJ2-5
V gene: TRBV7-3
D gene: TRBD1
clone size: few
CDR3 DNA: TGTGCCAGCAGCACAGGGACAGGGGGCGCGACCCAGTACTTC
CDR3 protein: CASSTGTGGATQYF

CDR3 length: 12
J gene: TRBJ1-1
V gene: TRBV2
D gene: TRBD1
clone size: .
CDR3 DNA: TGTGCCAGCAGGGGACAGAGCACTGAAGCTTTCTTT
CDR3 protein: CASRGQSTEAFF

CDR3 length: 17
J gene: TRBJ2-7
V gene: TRBV9
D gene: TRBD2
clone size: .
CDR3 DNA: TGTGCCAGCAGCCCAAGATCGGGGGGGACTAGCGGAACCGAGCAGTACTTC
CDR3 protein: CASSPRSGGTSGTEQYF

CDR3 length: 16
J gene: TRBJ1-1
V gene: TRBV5-5
D gene: .
clone size: .
CDR3 DNA: TGTGCCAGCAGCCAAAGACAGGCCCGGGGTAACACTGAAGCTTTCTTT
CDR3 protein: CASSQRQARGNTEAFF

CDR3 length: 16
J gene: TRBJ2-3
V gene: TRBV9
D gene: .
clone size: .
CDR3 DNA: TGTGCCAGCAGCGTAGACCCAGGCTCCATCACAGATACGCAGTATTTT
CDR3 protein: CASSVDPGSITDTQYF